A single sample gave rise to the 20 T cell receptor beta chains below, sequenced in a study of CD4+ T cells in melanoma. Some clones are missing from TCRdb's copy, which holds only in-frame ones; the method was immunoSEQ multiplex PCR. The table records some 110,000 clones, approximately 90% of them present only once. Source material: peripheral blood. The receptors derive from a human donor with melanoma.

The chain couples TRBV5-4 to TRBJ2-5; D unclear. The CDR3 totals 13 residues. V lost 4 bases and J lost 1, with 8 bases in between. In germline, CDR1 is SGHNT, CDR2 YYREEE (reference sequence). The DNA for the CDR3 is TGTGCCAGCAGCCCCTCGTCCCAAGAGACCCAGTACTTC. Its protein product is CASSPSSQETQYF.

The V call is TRBV19, the J call TRBJ2-7; no firm D call. Germline CDR1 LNHDA, CDR2 SQIVND (reference sequence). Trimming stripped 5 bases from V and 3 bases from J, with 8 bases between. The CDR3 contains 12 residues. This CDR3 reads CASSSFDYEQYF. In DNA, the CDR3 is TGTGCCAGTAGTTCCTTTGACTACGAGCAGTACTTC. The whole variable domain, remainder taken from reference TRBV19 and TRBJ2-7, is DGGITQSPKYLFRKEGQNVTLSCEQNLNHDAMYWYRQDPGQGLRLIYYSQIVNDFQKGDIAEGYSVSREKKESFPLTVTSAQKNPTAFYLCASSSFDYEQYFGPGTRLTVT.

CDR3 DNA sequence: TGTGCCAGCAGCCCACGAAGGGCACTAGCGAACGGGGAGCTGTTTTTT. Translating gives CASSPRRALANGELFF. The chain employs TRBV7-3 and TRBJ2-2, with TRBD2 identical over 7 bases. From germline, CDR1 is SGHTA and CDR2 FQGTGA. V shed 5 bases and J 7 bases; nucleotides not matched to a gene: 13. The CDR3 consists of 16 residues.

The chain recombines TRBV19 with TRBJ1-1; maybe TRBD1 (6 bases). Trimming shortened V by 9 bases and J by 1 base, and 18 bases separated the two germline ends. The CDR3 covers 15 residues. Germline CDR1 and CDR2: LNHDA and SQIVND (reference sequence). The CDR3 nucleotides are TGTGCCAGCAAGAGCAGGGGCCTTGGGAACACTGAAGCTTTCTTT. Its protein product is CASKSRGLGNTEAFF.

This sequence joins TRBV20-1 and TRBJ2-7; D gene unclear. The germline gives CDR1 DFQATT, CDR2 SNEGSKA (reference sequence). V was clipped by 8 bases and J by 9 bases, with 17 bases between them. The CDR3 has 11 residues. The CDR3 DNA reads as TGCAGTTCGCGGCGAGGCAACTCGCAGTACTTC. Its translation: CSSRRGNSQYF.

V usage is TRBV5-6 and J usage is TRBJ1-1; 8 bases fit TRBD1. The CDR3 contains 18 residues. Germline CDR1 and CDR2: SGHDT and YYEEEE. The J segment lost 1 base and the V segment lost 2 bases, leaving 13 bases of the junction unmatched. The CDR3 loop is CASSFTPDWTGRNTEAFF. CDR3 coding DNA: TGTGCCAGCAGCTTTACCCCCGACTGGACAGGGCGGAACACTGAAGCTTTCTTT.

The chain has TRBV4-2 and TRBJ2-7; D unclear. The CDR3 covers 13 residues. In germline, CDR1 is LGHNA, CDR2 YNFKEQ. The germline V and J ends were trimmed by 1 base and 3 bases, with 7 bases remaining between them. The CDR3 here is CASSQAVLYEQYF. CDR3 nucleotide sequence: TGTGCCAGCAGCCAAGCTGTACTCTACGAGCAGTACTTC.

The chain is built from TRBV4-3 and TRBJ2-5, with TRBD2 matching 7 bases. The J call is in doubt because the DNA end fits TRBJ2-7 better. This CDR3 spans 15 amino acids. The germline CDR1 and CDR2 sequences are LGHNA and YSLEER. The CDR3 loop is CASSQDRGVTYEQYF. CDR3 sequence (DNA): TGCGCCAGCAGCCAAGATCGGGGGGTGACCTACGAGCAGTACTTC.

This chain connects TRBV7-9 to TRBJ2-7; D not resolved. Trimming shortened V by 6 bases and J by 3 bases, and 12 bases separated the two germline ends. CDR1 is SEHNR, CDR2 FQNEAQ, per germline (reference sequence). The CDR3 runs 13 residues. In DNA, the CDR3 is TGTGCCAGCAGGTCGGAAAGAATCTACGAGCAGTACTTC. Translation: CASRSERIYEQYF.

The chain recombines TRBV11-2 with TRBJ2-2; D gene ambiguous. This CDR3 has 14 amino acids. Germline CDR1 is SGHAT and CDR2 is FQNNGV. V lost 7 bases and J 5 bases, leaving 14 bases between the germline ends. This chain's CDR3 is CASNPGFGTGELFF. Here the CDR3 DNA reads TGTGCCAGCAACCCAGGATTTGGGACCGGGGAGCTGTTTTTT.

The CDR3 DNA sequence: TGTGCCAGCACCTCCGGGACTCGACACAATGAGCAGTTCTTC. Its protein is CASTSGTRHNEQFF. The chain has TRBV7-2 and TRBJ2-1; TRBD2 is a possible D gene (6 bases). With 7 bases removed from V and 5 bases from J, the gap between germline ends came to 15 bases. The CDR3 consists of 14 residues. Looked up from germline, CDR1 is SGHTA and CDR2 is FQGNSA.

The rearrangement uses TRBV5-1 and TRBJ2-7, with TRBD2 matching over 12 bases. CDR3 length equals 17 residues. V dropped 0 bases and J dropped 2; count of bases not matched to a gene: 6. Germline lookup yields CDR1 SGHRS and CDR2 YFSETQ. The chain's CDR3 is CASSLAASGGVPYEQYF. DNA of the CDR3: TGCGCCAGCAGCTTGGCCGCTAGCGGGGGGGTACCCTACGAGCAGTACTTC.

The CDR3 DNA sequence: TGTGCCAGCAGATTAGGCTCATCAACGCAGTATTTT. Translated, it gives CASRLGSSTQYF. The chain has TRBV27 and TRBJ2-3; D call uncertain. Trimming removed 6 bases at V and 9 bases at J, with 13 bases between. The CDR3 contains 12 residues. CDR1 is MNHEY and CDR2 is SMNVEV in the germline V gene (reference sequence).

This chain joins TRBV5-6 and TRBJ2-5; tentatively, D is TRBD2 (6 bases). In germline, CDR1 is SGHDT, CDR2 YYEEEE. The V end was cut by 0 bases, the J end by 4 bases, with 7 bases between. The CDR3 is 13 residues long. The DNA for the CDR3 is TGTGCCAGCAGCTTGGGGGGGGTAGAGACCCAGTACTTC. Translating it yields CASSLGGVETQYF.

J is TRBJ2-7 and V is TRBV10-3; no definite D call. The CDR3 runs to 14 residues. Germline V lookup: CDR1 ENHRY, CDR2 SYGVKD. V was clipped by 0 bases and J by 4 bases, with 10 bases between them. As DNA, the CDR3 is TGTGCCATCAGTGAGTCGGGAACGGAGTACGAGCAGTACTTC. Its protein product is CAISESGTEYEQYF.

The rearrangement links TRBV4-1 to TRBJ2-6; D ambiguous. The CDR3 spans 18 residues. The ends were cut back, 2 bases at V and 0 bases at J, with 14 bases in the middle. CDR1 MGHRA and CDR2 YSYEKL come from the germline V gene. CDR3 nucleotide sequence: TGCGCCAGCAGCCAAATAAAAGGGTTCAGCTCTGGGGCCAACGTCCTGACTTTC. It is translated as CASSQIKGFSSGANVLTF.

V gene TRBV11-3 combines with J gene TRBJ1-6; 7 bases map to TRBD1. The trim removed 4 bases at V and 7 bases at J, leaving 4 bases unmatched. The CDR3 contains 14 residues. Germline V gene lookup returns CDR1 SGHNT and CDR2 YENEEA. The CDR3 reads CASSSGQNNSPLHF. CDR3 nucleotide sequence: TGTGCCAGCAGCTCGGGACAGAACAATTCACCCCTCCACTTT.

The J gene is TRBJ2-4, the V gene TRBV19, with D perhaps assigned TRBD1 or TRBD2 (5 bases each). Germline V gives CDR1 LNHDA, CDR2 SQIVND (reference sequence). The length of the CDR3 is 16 residues. Trimming took 5 bases from V and 3 from J, leaving 17 bases between them. CDR3 loop: CASSLQRGRVKNIQYF. The CDR3 nucleotides are TGTGCCAGTAGTCTCCAAAGGGGACGAGTCAAAAACATTCAGTACTTC.

This rearrangement joins TRBV6-6 to TRBJ2-2; D unclear. This CDR3 has 15 residues. The germline V gene has CDR1 MNHNY and CDR2 SVGAGI (reference sequence). Deletions cut 7 bases from V and 3 bases from J, with 15 bases between. CDR3 residues: CASNLQSTHTGELFF. The DNA for the CDR3 is TGTGCCAGCAACCTACAGAGCACCCACACCGGGGAGCTGTTTTTT.

The chain couples TRBV30 to TRBJ1-1; D is ambiguous. Germline V CDR1 and CDR2: GTSNPN, SVGIG (reference sequence). The CDR3 runs to 13 residues. Trimming removed 2 bases at V and 3 bases at J, with 10 bases between. The CDR3 loop is CAWSNLGHTEAFF. The CDR3, as DNA: TGTGCCTGGAGTAATTTAGGGCACACTGAAGCTTTCTTT. Full variable domain (missing parts from reference TRBV30 and TRBJ1-1): SQTIHQWPATLVQPVGSPLSLECTVEGTSNPNLYWYRQAAGRGLQLLFYSVGIGQISSEVPQNLSASRPQDRQFILSSKKLLLSDSGFYLCAWSNLGHTEAFFGQGTRLTVV.